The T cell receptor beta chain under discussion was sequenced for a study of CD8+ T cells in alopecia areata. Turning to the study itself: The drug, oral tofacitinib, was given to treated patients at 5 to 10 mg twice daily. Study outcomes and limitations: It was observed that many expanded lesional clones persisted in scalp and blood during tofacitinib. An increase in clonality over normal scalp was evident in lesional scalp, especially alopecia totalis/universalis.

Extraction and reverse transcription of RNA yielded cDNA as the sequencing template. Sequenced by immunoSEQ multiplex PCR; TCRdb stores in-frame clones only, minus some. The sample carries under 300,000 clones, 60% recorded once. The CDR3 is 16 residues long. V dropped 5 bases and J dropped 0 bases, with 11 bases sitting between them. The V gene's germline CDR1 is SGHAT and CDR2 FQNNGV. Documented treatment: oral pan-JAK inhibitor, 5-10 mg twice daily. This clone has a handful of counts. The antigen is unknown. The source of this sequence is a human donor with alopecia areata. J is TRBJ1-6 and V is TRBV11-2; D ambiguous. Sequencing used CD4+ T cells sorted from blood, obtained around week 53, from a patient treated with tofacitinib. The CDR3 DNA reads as TGTGCCAGCAGCCCCGGCGTAACCTCCTATAATTCACCCCTCCACTTT. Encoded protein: CASSPGVTSYNSPLHF.